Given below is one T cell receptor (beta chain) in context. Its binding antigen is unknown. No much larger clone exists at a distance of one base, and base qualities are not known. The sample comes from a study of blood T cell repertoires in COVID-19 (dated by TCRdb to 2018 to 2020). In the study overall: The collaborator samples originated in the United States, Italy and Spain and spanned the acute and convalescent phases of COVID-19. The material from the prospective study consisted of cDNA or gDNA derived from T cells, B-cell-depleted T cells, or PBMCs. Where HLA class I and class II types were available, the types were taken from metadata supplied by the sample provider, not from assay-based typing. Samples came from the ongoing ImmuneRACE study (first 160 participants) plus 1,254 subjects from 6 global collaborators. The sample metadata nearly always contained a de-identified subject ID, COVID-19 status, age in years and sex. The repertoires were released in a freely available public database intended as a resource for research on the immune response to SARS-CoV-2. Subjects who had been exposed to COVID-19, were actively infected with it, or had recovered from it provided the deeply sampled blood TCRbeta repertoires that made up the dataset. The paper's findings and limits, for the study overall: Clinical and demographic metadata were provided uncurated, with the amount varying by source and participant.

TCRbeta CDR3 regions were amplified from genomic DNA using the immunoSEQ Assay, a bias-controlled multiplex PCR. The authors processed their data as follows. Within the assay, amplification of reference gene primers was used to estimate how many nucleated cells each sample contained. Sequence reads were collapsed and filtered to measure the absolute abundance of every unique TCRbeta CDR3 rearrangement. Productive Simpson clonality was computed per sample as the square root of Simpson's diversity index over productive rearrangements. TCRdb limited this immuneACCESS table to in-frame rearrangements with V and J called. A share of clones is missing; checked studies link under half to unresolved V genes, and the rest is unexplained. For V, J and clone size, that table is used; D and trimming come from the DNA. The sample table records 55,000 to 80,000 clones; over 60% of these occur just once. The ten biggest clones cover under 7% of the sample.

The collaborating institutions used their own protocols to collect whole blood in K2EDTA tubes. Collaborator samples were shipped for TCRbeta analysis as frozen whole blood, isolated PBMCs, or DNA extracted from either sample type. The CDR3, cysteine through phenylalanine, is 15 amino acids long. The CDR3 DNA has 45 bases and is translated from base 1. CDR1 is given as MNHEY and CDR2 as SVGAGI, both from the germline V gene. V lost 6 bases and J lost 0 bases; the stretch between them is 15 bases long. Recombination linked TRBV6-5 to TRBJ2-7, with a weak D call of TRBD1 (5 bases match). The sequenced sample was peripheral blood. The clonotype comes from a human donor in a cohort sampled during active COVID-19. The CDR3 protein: CASRDGRTYSYEQYF. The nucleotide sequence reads TGTGCCAGCAGGGACGGCCGGACATACTCCTACGAGCAGTACTTC.